Given below is one TCR beta chain in context. Antigen unknown. The record originates from a study of beta chain features in type 1 diabetes. Study results and caveats: Among patients, naive, central memory and Treg TCRB repertoires appeared more similar than among healthy donors. A potential PCR bias toward shorter templates would be equal in patient and control samples.

CD45RO/CCR7/CD25/CD127/CD95/CD27 staining was used to isolate CD4+ naive, central memory, regulatory and stem cell-like memory cells by sorting. Sequenced material consisted of expressed TCRB transcripts (all of the isolated RNA was reverse transcribed). It was found that naive, central memory and regulatory T cell samples averaged about 3.57 million reads. Libraries were prepared by immunoSEQ multiplex PCR; TCRdb keeps only in-frame clonotypes and omits some of them. The data show hundreds of thousands of clones, roughly 15% seen once. The V gene's germline CDR1 is ENHRY and CDR2 SYGVKD. The CDR3 has 12 residues. The V end was cut by 10 bases, the J end by 3 bases, with 13 bases between.

The chain recombines TRBV10-3 with TRBJ2-7, with D unresolved. The receptor comes from a man aged 18 to 29 in good health. Sample: naive CD4+ T cells from blood. The CDR3 sequence: CATSRDNYEQYF. The CDR3 DNA reads as TGTGCCACTTCTCGTGACAACTACGAGCAGTACTTC.